The next 26 T cell receptor beta chains were all read from a single sample in a study of blood T cell repertoires in COVID-19 (TCRdb year 2020). Libraries were prepared through the immunoSEQ multiplex PCR assay. Imported from immuneACCESS, the table was reduced by TCRdb to in-frame sequences with V and J called. These copies leave out some clones; in studies compared against another copy, an unresolved V gene accounts for under half, and the cause of the remainder is not known. The table for this sample lists over 150,000 clones; 94% of them were counted only once. In total, the top ten clones hold 0.6% to 0.9% of the sample. The sequenced sample consisted of peripheral blood. These receptors all come from a man aged 25-45 years with COVID-19, enrolled during active disease.

The chain has TRBV7-9 and TRBJ1-2; no reliable D call. This CDR3 is built from 14 residues. The V gene lost 3 bases and the J gene lost 2 bases, with 10 bases spanning the gap. Germline-derived CDR1 and CDR2 are SEHNR and FQNEAQ (reference sequence). The CDR3 spells CASSFGGGNYGYTF. CDR3 DNA: TGTGCCAGCAGCTTTGGAGGAGGAAACTATGGCTACACCTTC. Filled out from reference TRBV7-9 and TRBJ1-2, the complete variable domain reads DTGVSQNPRHKITKRGQNVTFRCDPISEHNRLYWYRQTLGQGPEFLTYFQNEAQLEKSRLLSDRFSAERPKGSFSTLEIQRTEQGDSAMYLCASSFGGGNYGYTFGSGTRLTVV.

The chain combines TRBV27 with TRBJ1-1, with D unclear. CDR1 and CDR2 (germline): MNHEY, SMNVEV (reference sequence). Deletions cut 8 bases from V and 2 bases from J, with 12 bases between. There are 13 residues in the CDR3. Written as DNA, the CDR3 is TGTGCCAGCCAGACACGCCCCAACACTGAAGCTTTCTTT. Translating it yields CASQTRPNTEAFF.

The gene calls are TRBV5-1 and TRBJ1-1; TRBD1 matches at 9 bases. V shed 8 bases and J 8 bases; nucleotides not matched to a gene: 7. Germline loops: CDR1 SGHRS, CDR2 YFSETQ. The CDR3 sequence is 12 residues long. DNA for the CDR3: TGCGCCAGTGCACCGGGACAGGGAGAAGCTTTCTTT. It specifies CASAPGQGEAFF.

This chain connects TRBV4-2 to TRBJ1-4; possible D gene TRBD1, 6 bases. The CDR3 is 15 residues long. In germline, CDR1 is LGHNA, CDR2 YNFKEQ. Between the trimmed V and J ends, which lost 0 bases and 4 bases, there was a span of 9 bases. CDR3 DNA sequence: TGTGCCAGCAGCCAAGAACAGGGCTTTAATGAAAAACTGTTTTTT. This gives the protein CASSQEQGFNEKLFF.

The J gene is TRBJ2-1, the V gene TRBV24-1; the D is unclear. From germline, CDR1 is KGHDR and CDR2 SFDVKD. This CDR3 contains 12 residues. V lost 6 bases to trimming and J lost 7 bases, with 9 bases between them. Written as DNA, the CDR3 is TGTGCCACCAGTACGGAGAGGAATGAGCAGTTCTTC. Residues: CATSTERNEQFF.

Remarks on this clone: In the same sample, other DNA sequences code for this CDR3. The rearrangement joins TRBV6-1 to TRBJ1-2; TRBD1 might be the D (6 bases). Germline CDR1 reads MNHNS; CDR2 reads SASEGT. The CDR3 has 14 amino acids. Trimming shortened V by 3 bases and J by 2 bases, and 10 bases separated the two germline ends. CDR3 residues: CASSDRGGNYGYTF. The DNA for the CDR3 is TGTGCCAGCAGTGACAGGGGTGGGAACTATGGCTACACCTTC.

The chain joins TRBV5-4 to TRBJ1-1; D not certain. From germline, CDR1 is SGHNT and CDR2 YYREEE (reference sequence). Trimming cost V 7 bases and J 1 base, with 11 bases left between them. CDR3 length: 13 residues. In DNA, the CDR3 is TGTGCCAGCCGGTGGGAGGGGAACACTGAAGCTTTCTTT. Translation: CASRWEGNTEAFF.

The CDR3 nucleotides are TGTGCCAGCAGCCGTGCCCGGGGAGACGAGCAGTACTTC. Translated: CASSRARGDEQYF. This chain connects TRBV7-6 to TRBJ2-7, with D perhaps TRBD2 (5 bases). CDR1 is SGHVS, CDR2 FNYEAQ, per germline. The CDR3 extends over 13 amino acids. V shed 5 bases and J shed 5 bases, with 13 bases lying between them.

The chain joins TRBV10-2 to TRBJ2-1, with D possibly TRBD2 on 5 matching bases. This CDR3 contains 14 residues. From germline, CDR1 is WSHSY and CDR2 SAAADI. With 6 bases removed from V and 0 bases from J, the gap between germline ends came to 9 bases. The CDR3 loop is CASRDGNSYNEQFF. DNA for the CDR3: TGCGCCAGCAGGGACGGGAACTCCTACAATGAGCAGTTCTTC.

The J gene is TRBJ1-5, the V gene TRBV19; 9 bases match TRBD1. From germline, CDR1 is LNHDA and CDR2 SQIVND (reference sequence). This CDR3 comprises 15 residues. V shed 3 bases and J 6 bases; nucleotides not matched to a gene: 6. CDR3 protein: CASSIGDRESQPQHF. The CDR3 nucleotides read TGTGCCAGTAGTATTGGGGACAGGGAGAGTCAGCCCCAGCATTTT.

This clone was recorded once. The chain recombines TRBV25-1 with TRBJ1-4; maybe TRBD1 (5 bases). The length of the CDR3 is 14 residues. Trimming shortened V by 3 bases and J by 5 bases, and 10 bases separated the two germline ends. From germline, CDR1 is MGHDK and CDR2 SYGVNS. CDR3 nucleotide sequence: TGTGCCAGCAGTGACCCCGCAGGGAATGAAAAACTGTTTTTT. The encoded protein is CASSDPAGNEKLFF.

This rearrangement joins TRBV7-9 to TRBJ1-5; 10 bases map to TRBD1. Germline CDR1 reads SEHNR; CDR2 reads FQNEAQ (reference sequence). The J segment lost 4 bases and the V segment lost 8 bases, leaving 5 bases of the junction unmatched. The CDR3 is 14 residues long. Here the CDR3 DNA reads TGTGCCAGCGGTGGACAGGGGGTTAATCAGCCCCAGCATTTT. This codes for CASGGQGVNQPQHF.

The J gene is TRBJ1-2, the V gene TRBV6-5; D not certain. V lost 6 bases, J lost 8 bases, and 10 bases lay in between. The CDR3 is 11 residues long. Germline-derived CDR1 and CDR2 are MNHEY and SVGAGI. The CDR3 region has the DNA TGTGCCAGCAGCGCGGCACTCGGCTACACCTTC. Its translation is CASSAALGYTF.

This clone was seen only a few times. The rearrangement links TRBV6-5 to TRBJ1-4; D is uncertain. CDR1 and CDR2 (germline): MNHEY, SVGAGI. Deletions cut 2 bases from V and 5 bases from J, with 9 bases between. CDR3 size: 14 residues. CDR3 DNA: TGTGCCAGCAGTTACGACCCGAGGAATGAAAAACTGTTTTTT. This encodes CASSYDPRNEKLFF.

The V call is TRBV6-6, the J call TRBJ2-6; tentative D call: TRBD1 (6 bases). V gave up 5 bases and J gave up 0 bases, with 11 bases separating them. CDR1 is MNHNY, CDR2 SVGAGI, per germline (reference sequence). CDR3 size: 16 residues. CDR3 residues: CASSRQDTSGANVLTF. The CDR3 region has the DNA TGTGCCAGCAGTCGACAGGACACCTCTGGGGCCAACGTCCTGACTTTC.

This chain joins TRBV5-1 and TRBJ2-1; 8 nucleotides line up with TRBD1. The CDR3 totals 13 residues. V lost 4 bases, J lost 6 bases, and 3 bases stayed unmatched. The V gene's germline CDR1 is SGHRS and CDR2 YFSETQ. CDR3 nucleotide sequence: TGCGCCAGCAGCAGGACAGGGCTCAATGAGCAGTTCTTC. It translates to CASSRTGLNEQFF.

The rearrangement joins TRBV7-2 to TRBJ2-3, with 7 positions matching TRBD1. The CDR3 covers 14 residues. The V gene's germline CDR1 is SGHTA and CDR2 FQGNSA. J gave up 0 bases and V 4 bases, and 1 base lay outside the gene matches. DNA for the CDR3: TGTGCCAGCAGCTGGGACAGTAGCACAGATACGCAGTATTTT. This translates into CASSWDSSTDTQYF.

The chain joins TRBV12-5 to TRBJ2-1, with D maybe TRBD2 (5 bases). This CDR3 contains 12 residues. Trimming shortened V by 1 base and J by 11 bases, and 9 bases separated the two germline ends. In germline, CDR1 is LGHNT, CDR2 FRNRAP. CDR3 sequence reads: CASGLGTPKQFF. The CDR3 bases are TGTGCTAGTGGTTTGGGGACTCCCAAGCAGTTCTTC.

This chain's CDR3 is CASSKPIIGQGARSNQPQHF. The CDR3 DNA sequence: TGTGCCAGCAGCAAACCTATTATAGGACAGGGGGCGCGAAGCAATCAGCCCCAGCATTTT. The rearrangement uses TRBV21-1 and TRBJ1-5; the table calls TRBD1, which could not be checked here. TRBV21-1 is an annotated pseudogene. The CDR3 contains 20 residues.

The rearrangement uses TRBV14 and TRBJ1-6; 9 nucleotides match TRBD1. There are 16 residues in the CDR3. Germline V CDR1 and CDR2: SGHDN, FVKESK. Trimming at V came to 0 bases and at J to 10 bases, leaving 7 bases not matched to a gene. CDR3 in amino acids: CASSQEGTGLGSPLHF. The DNA of the CDR3 is TGTGCCAGCAGCCAAGAGGGGACAGGGCTTGGATCACCCCTCCACTTT.

This clone was recorded a few times. This chain joins TRBV12-5 and TRBJ1-5; 11 bases match TRBD1. CDR1 is LGHNT and CDR2 is FRNRAP in the germline V gene. Trimming at V came to 5 bases and at J to 4 bases, leaving 4 bases not matched to a gene. This CDR3 contains 15 residues. CDR3: CASGPGTGGNQPQHF. The CDR3 coding sequence is TGTGCTAGTGGTCCCGGGACAGGGGGGAATCAGCCCCAGCATTTT.

The rearrangement links TRBV24-1 to TRBJ2-1; 10 bases fit TRBD2. The CDR3 is 13 amino acids. The V gene end was trimmed by 9 bases and the J gene end by 7 bases; junction bases not matched to a gene: 5. Per germline, CDR1 KGHDR and CDR2 SFDVKD. In DNA, the CDR3 is TGTGCCACCTCTAGCGGGGGACAAAATGAGCAGTTCTTC. Translating gives CATSSGGQNEQFF.

V usage is TRBV10-3 and J usage is TRBJ1-5; D is ambiguous. Germline values: CDR1 ENHRY, CDR2 SYGVKD. The CDR3 length is 16 residues. V was trimmed by 3 bases and J by 3 bases, leaving 15 bases between them. The CDR3 bases are TGTGCCATCAGTGAACAAACAGCCGGCAACAATCAGCCCCAGCATTTT. Amino acid sequence: CAISEQTAGNNQPQHF.

V is TRBV27 and J is TRBJ1-5; no reliable D call. Trimming stripped 3 bases from V and 1 base from J, with 7 bases between. This CDR3 comprises 14 residues. The germline V gene encodes CDR1 MNHEY and CDR2 SMNVEV (reference sequence). CDR3 coding DNA: TGTGCCAGCAGTTTCCACGGGAGCAATCAGCCCCAGCATTTT. Its translation is CASSFHGSNQPQHF.

This chain uses TRBV9 with TRBJ1-1; 11 bases are shared with TRBD1. Germline trimming cut 3 bases from V and 7 bases from J; bases unmatched to any gene: 11. Germline assignment: CDR1 SGDLS and CDR2 YYNGEE. The length of the CDR3 is 16 residues. The CDR3 sequence is CASSGKGDRGEYEAFF. The CDR3 region has the DNA TGTGCCAGCAGCGGCAAAGGGGACAGGGGGGAATATGAAGCTTTCTTT.

This chain connects TRBV10-3 to TRBJ1-5; no reliable D call. The V and J ends lost 10 bases and 6 bases respectively, with 13 bases between them. The CDR3 runs to 12 residues. Germline V lookup: CDR1 ENHRY, CDR2 SYGVKD. The CDR3 DNA follows: TGTGCCACCGGTTCGACGGGTCAGCCCCAGCATTTT. It codes for CATGSTGQPQHF.